The clone carrying this TCR beta chain was seen ten or more times. Its antigen is undetermined. These data are taken from a study of Graves' ophthalmopathy and Graves' hyperthyroidism. By definition, stable hyperthyroidism involved no ophthalmopathy within 18 months of follow-up. V was trimmed by 2 bases and J by 1 base, leaving 11 bases between them. Germline V gives CDR1 SGHTA, CDR2 FQGTGA. The length of the CDR3 is 15 residues. CDR3 regions of TCR beta were amplified from RNA transcripts. Second-round multiplex PCR came after first-round RT-PCR with HTBI primers. TCRdb reanalysed the multiplex PCR reads using MiXCR and keeps one entry per CDR3 protein. The repertoire holds 350,000 to 450,000 distinct CDR3 sequences, with about 21% as singletons. Study-wide findings and caveats: Ophthalmopathy and stable hyperthyroidism were discriminated by a 13-signature model, with approximately 89% sensitivity and 70% to 84% specificity.

The V call is TRBV7-3, the J call TRBJ2-5; no reliable D call. Sample: peripheral blood. The origin of this receptor is a woman in her late teens or twenties with stable Graves' hyperthyroidism. As DNA, the CDR3 is TGTGCCAGCAGCTTATCGGCCGGGTTCCAAGAGACCCAGTACTTC. As protein: CASSLSAGFQETQYF.